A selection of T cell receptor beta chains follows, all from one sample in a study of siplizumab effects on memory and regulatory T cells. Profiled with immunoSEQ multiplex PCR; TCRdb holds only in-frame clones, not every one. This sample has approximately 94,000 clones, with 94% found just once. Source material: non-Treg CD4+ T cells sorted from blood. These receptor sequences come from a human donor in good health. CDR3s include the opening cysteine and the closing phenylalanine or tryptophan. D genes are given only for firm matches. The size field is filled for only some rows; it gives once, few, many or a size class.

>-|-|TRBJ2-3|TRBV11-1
CASSPGTRTDTQYF
TGTGCCAGCAGCCCAGGGACACGCACAGATACGCAGTATTTT
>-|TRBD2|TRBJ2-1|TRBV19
CASSTTSGRFNEQFF
TGTGCCAGTAGTACCACTAGCGGGAGGTTCAATGAGCAGTTCTTC
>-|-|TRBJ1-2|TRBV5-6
CASSPGRQRYGYTF
TGTGCCAGCAGCCCCGGGCGGCAGAGGTATGGCTACACCTTC
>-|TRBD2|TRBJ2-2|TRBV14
CASSPQISGRYTGELFF
TGTGCCAGCAGCCCCCAGATTAGCGGGAGATACACCGGGGAGCTGTTTTTT
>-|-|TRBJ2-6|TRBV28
CASSSGTGTSGANVLTF
TGTGCCAGCAGTTCCGGGACGGGCACCTCTGGGGCCAACGTCCTGACTTTC
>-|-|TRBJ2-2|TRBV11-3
CASSLGVGTDTGELFF
TGTGCCAGCAGCTTAGGTGTGGGTACGGACACCGGGGAGCTGTTTTTT
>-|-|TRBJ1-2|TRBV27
CASSFRTAFGHGYTF
TGTGCCAGCAGTTTCCGTACGGCATTTGGACATGGCTACACCTTC
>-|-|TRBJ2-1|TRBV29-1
CSVVAGTTTTYNEQFF
TGCAGCGTTGTGGCGGGGACCACTACCACCTACAATGAGCAGTTCTTC
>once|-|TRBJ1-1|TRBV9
CASSAAGRATEAFF
TGTGCCAGCAGCGCAGCGGGACGGGCGACTGAAGCTTTCTTT
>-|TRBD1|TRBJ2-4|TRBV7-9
CASSLDRAGDIQYF
TGTGCCAGCAGCTTGGACAGGGCGGGTGACATTCAGTACTTC
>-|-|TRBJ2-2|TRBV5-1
CASSVFLSSANTGELFF
TGCGCCAGCAGTGTTTTTTTAAGTTCCGCGAACACCGGGGAGCTGTTTTTT
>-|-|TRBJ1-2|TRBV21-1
CASSKGSQTANYGYTF
TGTGCCAGCAGCAAAGGAAGTCAGACGGCGAACTATGGCTACACCTTC
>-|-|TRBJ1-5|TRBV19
CASSIFGSDQPQHF
TGTGCCAGTAGTATATTTGGGAGCGATCAGCCCCAGCATTTT
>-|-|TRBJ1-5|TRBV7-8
CASRDGYRRNSNQPQHF
TGTGCCAGCAGGGACGGATACCGAAGAAATAGCAATCAGCCCCAGCATTTT
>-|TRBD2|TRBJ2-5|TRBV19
CASSAGTSSGRWETQYF
TGTGCCAGTAGTGCCGGGACTAGTTCAGGCCGTTGGGAGACCCAGTACTTC
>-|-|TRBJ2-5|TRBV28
CATRTGGQETQYF
TGTGCCACACGGACCGGTGGCCAAGAGACCCAGTACTTC
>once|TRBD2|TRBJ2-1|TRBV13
CASSFVPGLAEKSGFDEQFF
TGTGCCAGCAGCTTTGTCCCGGGACTAGCGGAGAAAAGTGGGTTCGATGAGCAGTTCTTC
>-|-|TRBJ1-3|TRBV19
CASISVGDTIYF
TGTGCCAGTATCTCTGTTGGGGACACCATATATTTT
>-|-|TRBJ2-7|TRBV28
CASSFSPREQYF
TGTGCCAGCAGTTTCAGTCCCCGCGAGCAGTACTTC
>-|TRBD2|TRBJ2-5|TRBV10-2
CASGREGRETQYF
TGCGCCAGCGGGAGGGAGGGCCGTGAGACCCAGTACTTC
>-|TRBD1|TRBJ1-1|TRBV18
CASSPRRQGANTEAFF
TGTGCCAGCTCACCTCGCCGACAGGGGGCGAACACTGAAGCTTTCTTT
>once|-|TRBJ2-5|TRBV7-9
CASSFPGAETQYF
TGTGCCAGCAGCTTTCCAGGGGCAGAGACCCAGTACTTC
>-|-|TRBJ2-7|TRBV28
CASRGEGRVFSYEQYF
TGTGCCAGCAGGGGGGAAGGACGGGTTTTTTCCTACGAGCAGTACTTC
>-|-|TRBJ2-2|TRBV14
CASSQSGRKRDGELFF
TGTGCCAGCAGCCAATCCGGACGGAAAAGGGACGGGGAGCTGTTTTTT
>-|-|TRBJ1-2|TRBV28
CASTKHRANYGYTF
TGTGCCAGCACCAAACACAGGGCCAACTATGGCTACACCTTC